The 20 T cell receptor beta chains presented below share a single source sample, sequenced in a study of T cell repertoires in cytomegalovirus infection. These receptors lack a known antigen. TCRdb fed the reads into MiXCR, producing one record per CDR3 protein. This sample has some 800,000 distinct CDR3 sequences, with about 27% found just once. Sample: cultured CD8+ T cells from PBMCs, taken from culture after CMV antigen stimulation. Receptors originate from a human donor in good health (CMV status not recorded). Some clones in this sample may be carry-over from other donors' samples.

The chain recombines TRBV6-6 with TRBJ2-7; TRBD2 aligns across 7 bases. J was trimmed by 0 bases and V by 11 bases; bases with no gene match: 4. Germline CDR1 MNHNY, CDR2 SVGAGI (reference sequence). The CDR3 sequence is 12 residues long. The CDR3 is CACRGVSYEQYF. The DNA of the CDR3 is TGTGCCTGTCGGGGGGTCTCCTACGAGCAGTACTTC.

The chain links TRBV6-5 to TRBJ2-1, with 9 bases fitting TRBD2. The CDR3 spans 13 residues. V was clipped by 6 bases and J by 9 bases; unmatched bases: 6. Germline assignment: CDR1 MNHEY and CDR2 SVGAGI. The CDR3 is CASRGGGAVEQFF. CDR3 in DNA: TGTGCCAGCAGGGGCGGGGGGGCCGTTGAGCAGTTCTTC.

The CDR3 reads CASSSPFPPESTDTQYF. CDR3 DNA sequence: TGTGCCAGCAGTTCTCCATTCCCCCCGGAGAGCACAGATACGCAGTATTTT. J is TRBJ2-3 and V is TRBV6-2 or TRBV6-3; D not certain. The ends were cut back, 4 bases at V and 0 bases at J, with 17 bases in the middle. Germline V lookup: CDR1 MNHEY, CDR2 SVGEGT. The CDR3 has 17 amino acids.

V is TRBV4-1 and J is TRBJ1-2; no reliable D call. Germline-derived CDR1 and CDR2 are MGHRA and YSYEKL. Trimming cost V 0 bases and J 1 base, with 3 bases left between them. The CDR3 sequence is 13 residues long. The CDR3: CASSQDFNYGYTF. The CDR3 nucleotides are TGCGCCAGCAGCCAAGATTTTAACTATGGCTACACCTTC.

A few counts support this clonotype. The J gene is TRBJ2-4, the V gene TRBV6-2 or TRBV6-3; D call uncertain. Trimming removed 6 bases from V and 8 bases from J, with 20 bases in between. The CDR3 is 15 residues long. Germline CDR1 is MNHEY and CDR2 is SVGEGT. CDR3 protein: CASSVYSGLIDIQYF. CDR3 bases: TGTGCCAGCAGCGTTTATTCAGGCCTGATCGACATTCAGTACTTC.

In regard to this clonotype: A much larger clone is a single base away; this may be a read error. The chain carries TRBV4-1 and TRBJ1-1; no reliable D call. The CDR3 consists of 15 residues. CDR1 MGHRA and CDR2 YSYEKL come from the germline V gene. V was trimmed by 0 bases and J by 14 bases, leaving 22 bases between them. DNA of the CDR3: TGCGCCAGCAGCCAAGATACGCTGGACGGCCCTCAATCCTTCTTT. Encoded protein: CASSQDTLDGPQSFF.

This clonotype was detected a few times. The rearrangement joins TRBV6-2 or TRBV6-3 to TRBJ2-1; no firm D call. Trimming removed 0 bases from V and 12 bases from J, with 12 bases in between. The CDR3 contains 13 residues. Germline V CDR1 and CDR2: MNHEY, SVGEGT. As DNA, the CDR3 is TGTGCCAGCAGTTACTCGACCCCAACGTGGCAGTTCTTC. This codes for CASSYSTPTWQFF.

This clonotype was picked up a small number of times. The J gene is TRBJ2-4, the V gene TRBV28; 9 bases match TRBD2. Trimming removed 2 bases from V and 3 bases from J; junction bases left unmatched: 11. This CDR3 spans 18 amino acids. Germline V gene lookup returns CDR1 MDHEN and CDR2 SYDVKM. DNA for the CDR3: TGTGCCAGCAGTTTAGGTCGAGCGGGGGGATTGGGCAAAAACATTCAGTACTTC. Encoded protein: CASSLGRAGGLGKNIQYF.

This sequence joins TRBV7-8 and TRBJ1-2, with D uncertain. Germline V CDR1 and CDR2: SGHVS, FQNEAQ. The CDR3 covers 15 residues. V was clipped by 1 base and J by 5 bases, with 14 bases between them. The CDR3 DNA is TGTGCCAGCAGCTTAGAGGGTTGGGAGGTGTATGGCTACACCTTC. It encodes CASSLEGWEVYGYTF.

The chain couples TRBV15 to TRBJ2-2; D might be TRBD2 (6 bases). Germline V gene data show CDR1 as LNHNV and CDR2 as YYDKDF (reference sequence). CDR3 length equals 15 residues. V was cut by 0 bases and J by 4 bases, with 9 bases left in between. The CDR3: CATSRDRGTTGELFF. Written as DNA, the CDR3 is TGTGCCACCAGCAGAGACCGGGGGACCACCGGGGAGCTGTTTTTT. Filled out from reference TRBV15 and TRBJ2-2, the complete variable domain reads DAMVIQNPRYQVTQFGKPVTLSCSQTLNHNVMYWYQQKSSQAPKLLFHYYDKDFNNEADTPDNFQSRRPNTSFCFLDIRSPGLGDTAMYLCATSRDRGTTGELFFGEGSRLTVL.

This clonotype was counted a few times. The chain couples TRBV20-1 to TRBJ2-1, with D perhaps matching TRBD2 (7 bases). The germline V and J ends were trimmed by 1 base and 4 bases, with 11 bases remaining between them. The CDR3 is made up of 14 amino acids. Germline CDR1 is DFQATT and CDR2 is SNEGSKA (reference sequence). The CDR3 loop reads CSARGEGVYNEQFF. The CDR3 nucleotides read TGCAGTGCTAGAGGGGAGGGGGTGTACAATGAGCAGTTCTTC.

The chain joins TRBV6-6 to TRBJ2-2; D gene uncertain. CDR3 length equals 12 residues. CDR1 and CDR2 (germline): MNHNY, SVGAGI (reference sequence). The V end lost 6 bases, the J end lost 7 bases, and 9 bases lay between the germline ends. The CDR3 sequence: CASSQAIGELFF. The DNA of the CDR3 is TGTGCCAGCAGCCAAGCAATCGGGGAGCTGTTTTTT.

This clonotype appeared a few times. The chain has TRBV29-1 and TRBJ2-1; 7 bases map to TRBD2. The CDR3 consists of 15 residues. CDR1 SQVTM and CDR2 ANQGSEA come from the germline V gene. The V gene end was trimmed by 6 bases and the J gene end by 0 bases; junction bases not matched to a gene: 8. The DNA of the CDR3 is TGCAGCGTGGAGGCGGGAGAAACCTCCTACAATGAGCAGTTCTTC. Encoded protein: CSVEAGETSYNEQFF.

This clonotype was counted a few times. The rearrangement joins TRBV7-6 to TRBJ2-3; 13 bases match TRBD2. CDR1 and CDR2 from the germline V gene are SGHVS and FNYEAQ. The CDR3 is 18 residues long. Trimming cost V 5 bases and J 0 bases; bases outside gene matches: 8. CDR3 coding DNA: TGTGCCAGCAGCCGAGGGACTAGCGGGGAAACTAGCACAGATACGCAGTATTTT. Translation gives CASSRGTSGETSTDTQYF.

This clonotype was seen a few times. J is TRBJ1-1 and V is TRBV12-3 or TRBV12-4; no firm D call. This CDR3 spans 14 amino acids. V lost 2 bases and J 3 bases, leaving 10 bases between the germline ends. The CDR3 nucleotides are TGTGCCAGCAGTTTATATTGGGAGGACACTGAAGCTTTCTTT. It encodes CASSLYWEDTEAFF.

This clonotype was detected a few times. The V and J genes are TRBV6-5 and TRBJ2-3; D is undetermined. The CDR3 spans 16 residues. The germline gives CDR1 MNHEY, CDR2 SVGAGI. Trimming left V 0 bases short and J 0 bases short, with 10 bases between. CDR3 protein: CASSYSGSFSTDTQYF. The CDR3 nucleotides are TGTGCCAGCAGTTACTCGGGGTCGTTTAGCACAGATACGCAGTATTTT.

The chain employs TRBV9 and TRBJ2-3; 10 bases are a match to TRBD1. CDR1 is SGDLS and CDR2 is YYNGEE in the germline V gene. The CDR3 spans 15 residues. J was trimmed by 5 bases and V by 3 bases; bases with no gene match: 6. The CDR3 coding sequence is TGTGCCAGCAGCGCAATGGGACAGGGGTTAGATACGCAGTATTTT. It specifies CASSAMGQGLDTQYF. The whole variable domain, remainder taken from reference TRBV9 and TRBJ2-3, is DSGVTQTPKHLITATGQRVTLRCSPRSGDLSVYWYQQSLDQGLQFLIQYYNGEERAKGNILERFSAQQFPDLHSELNLSSLELGDSALYFCASSAMGQGLDTQYFGPGTRLTVL.

This clonotype was seen a handful of times. The CDR3 DNA follows: TGTGCCAGCAGCTACACCGGGGTTTTATACAATGAGCAGTTCTTC. Protein product: CASSYTGVLYNEQFF. The V gene is TRBV7-6, the J gene TRBJ2-1, with D tentatively TRBD2 (5 bases). This CDR3 spans 15 amino acids. Germline V CDR1 and CDR2: SGHVS, FNYEAQ. The germline V and J ends were trimmed by 4 bases and 4 bases, with 14 bases remaining between them.

V is TRBV7-9 and J is TRBJ1-1; D uncertain. Trimming left V 3 bases short and J 7 bases short, with 6 bases between. This CDR3 contains 11 residues. Germline loops: CDR1 SEHNR, CDR2 FQNEAQ (reference sequence). The CDR3 is CASSFELEAFF. DNA of the CDR3: TGTGCCAGCAGCTTTGAGCTTGAAGCTTTCTTT.

This clonotype was picked up a small number of times. The rearrangement joins TRBV11-2 to TRBJ2-1; D is uncertain. Germline assignment: CDR1 SGHAT and CDR2 FQNNGV. CDR3 length equals 17 residues. V lost 0 bases, J lost 1 base, and 13 bases lay in between. CDR3 amino acids: CASSLDTTARSYNEQFF. DNA of the CDR3: TGTGCCAGCAGCTTAGATACGACTGCCCGATCCTACAATGAGCAGTTCTTC.